This TCR beta chain appears in the sequencing data of a study of vaccination and CD4 T cells after COVID-19. As for the study in general: The post-vaccine samples came a median approximately 75 days after dose two (range 14 to 241).

Findings of the study overall: The study found median SARS-CoV-2-reactive clonotypes rising from about 20 to 38, not significantly. When vaccine-specific clones from convalescent patients were examined, 304 of 307 were spike mono-reactive.

Each CDR3 protein gets one entry after TCRdb re-called the PCR reads with MiXCR. In the table there are 15,000 to 20,000 distinct CDR3 sequences, less than 65% of which are singletons. Notes on this clonotype: Its antigen is still unknown.

The input for sequencing was CD4+ T cells from blood, taken after SARS-CoV-2 vaccination. The receptor was derived from a human donor who had recovered from COVID-19.

For the CDR3, the DNA is TGCAGTGCTAGAGTCGAGTCCCCCGCAGGGACGGCGGGGTATGAAAAACTGTTTTTT. Amino acids: CSARVESPAGTAGYEKLFF. The V and J genes are TRBV20-1 and TRBJ1-4; D is perhaps TRBD1 (5 bases). The germline V and J ends were trimmed by 1 base and 6 bases, with 27 bases remaining between them. This CDR3 has 19 residues. Looked up from germline, CDR1 is DFQATT and CDR2 is SNEGSKA (reference sequence).